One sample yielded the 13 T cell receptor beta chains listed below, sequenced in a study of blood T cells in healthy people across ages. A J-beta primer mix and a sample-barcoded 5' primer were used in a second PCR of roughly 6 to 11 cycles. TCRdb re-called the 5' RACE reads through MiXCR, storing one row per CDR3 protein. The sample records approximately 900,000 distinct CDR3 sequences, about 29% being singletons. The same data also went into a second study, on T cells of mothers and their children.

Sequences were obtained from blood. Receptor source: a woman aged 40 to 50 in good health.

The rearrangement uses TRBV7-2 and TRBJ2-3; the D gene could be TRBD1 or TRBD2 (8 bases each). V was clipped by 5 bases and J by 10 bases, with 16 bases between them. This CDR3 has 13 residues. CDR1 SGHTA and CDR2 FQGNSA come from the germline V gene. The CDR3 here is CASSPVAGQAQYF. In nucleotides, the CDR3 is TGTGCCAGCAGCCCCGTAGCGGGACAGGCGCAGTATTTT. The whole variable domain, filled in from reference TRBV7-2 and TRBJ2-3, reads GAGVSQSPSNKVTEKGKDVELRCDPISGHTALYWYRQSLGQGLEFLIYFQGNSAPDKSGLPSDRFSAERTGGSVSTLTIQRTQQEDSAVYLCASSPVAGQAQYFGPGTRLTVL.

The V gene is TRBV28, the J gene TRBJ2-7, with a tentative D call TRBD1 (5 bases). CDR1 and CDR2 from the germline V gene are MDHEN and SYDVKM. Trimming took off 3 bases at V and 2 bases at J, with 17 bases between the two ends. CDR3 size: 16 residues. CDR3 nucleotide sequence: TGTGCCAGCAGTTTTAATTTGGCAGGGCTGACCTACGAGCAGTACTTC. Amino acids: CASSFNLAGLTYEQYF.

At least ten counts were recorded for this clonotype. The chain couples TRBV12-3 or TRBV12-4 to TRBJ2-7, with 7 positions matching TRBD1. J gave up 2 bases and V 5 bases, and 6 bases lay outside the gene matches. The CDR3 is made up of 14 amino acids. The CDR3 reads CASSPGQDPYEQYF. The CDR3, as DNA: TGTGCCAGCAGTCCCGGACAGGACCCCTACGAGCAGTACTTC.

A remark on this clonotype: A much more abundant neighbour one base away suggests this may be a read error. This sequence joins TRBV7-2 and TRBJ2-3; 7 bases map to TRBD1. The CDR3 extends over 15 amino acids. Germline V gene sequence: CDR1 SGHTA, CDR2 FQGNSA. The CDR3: CAGSLVTGSTDTQYF. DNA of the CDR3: TGTGCCGGCAGCTTGGTGACAGGGTCCACAGATACGCAGTATTTT. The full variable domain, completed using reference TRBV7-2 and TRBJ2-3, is GAGVSQSPSNKVTEKGKDVELRCDPISGHTALYWYRQSLGQGLEFLIYFQGNSAPDKSGLPSDRFSAERTGGSVSTLTIQRTQQEDSAVYLCAGSLVTGSTDTQYFGPGTRLTVL.

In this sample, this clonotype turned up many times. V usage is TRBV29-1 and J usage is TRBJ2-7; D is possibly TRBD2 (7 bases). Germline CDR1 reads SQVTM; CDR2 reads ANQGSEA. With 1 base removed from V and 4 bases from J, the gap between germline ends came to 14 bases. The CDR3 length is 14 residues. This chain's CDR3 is CSVEGGGAAYEQYF. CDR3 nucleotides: TGCAGCGTTGAAGGGGGGGGGGCCGCTTACGAGCAGTACTTC.

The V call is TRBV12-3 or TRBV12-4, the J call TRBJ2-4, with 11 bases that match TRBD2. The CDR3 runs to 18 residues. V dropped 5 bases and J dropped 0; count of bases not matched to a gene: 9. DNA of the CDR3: TGTGCCAGCAGTCTCCCAGCTAGCGGGGGGATAGCCAAAAACATTCAGTACTTC. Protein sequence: CASSLPASGGIAKNIQYF.

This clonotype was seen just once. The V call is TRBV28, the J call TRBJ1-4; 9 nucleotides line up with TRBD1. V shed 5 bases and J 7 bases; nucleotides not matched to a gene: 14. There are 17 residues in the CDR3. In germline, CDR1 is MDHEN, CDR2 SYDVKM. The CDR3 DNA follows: TGTGCCAGCAGTCTCTGCACAGGGGGCTCTGTTAGTGAAAAACTGTTTTTT. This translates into CASSLCTGGSVSEKLFF.

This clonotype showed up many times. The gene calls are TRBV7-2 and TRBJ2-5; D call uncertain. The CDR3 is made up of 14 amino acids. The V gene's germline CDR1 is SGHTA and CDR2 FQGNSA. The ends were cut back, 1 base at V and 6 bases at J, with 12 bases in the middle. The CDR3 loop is CASSLGYGRQTQYF. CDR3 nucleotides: TGTGCCAGCAGCTTAGGGTATGGTAGGCAGACCCAGTACTTC.

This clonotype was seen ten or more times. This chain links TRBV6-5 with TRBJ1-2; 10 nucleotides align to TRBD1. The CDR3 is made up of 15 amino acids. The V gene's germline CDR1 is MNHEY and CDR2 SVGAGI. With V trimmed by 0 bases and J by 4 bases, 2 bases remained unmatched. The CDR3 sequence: CASSYSTGGTYGYTF. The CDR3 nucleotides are TGTGCCAGCAGTTACTCGACAGGGGGCACCTATGGCTACACCTTC.

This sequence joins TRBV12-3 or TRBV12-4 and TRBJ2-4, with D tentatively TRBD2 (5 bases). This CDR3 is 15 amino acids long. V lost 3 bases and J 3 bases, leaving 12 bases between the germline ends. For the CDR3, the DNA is TGTGCCAGCAGTTTGGGAGACACTTACAAAAACATTCAGTACTTC. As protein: CASSLGDTYKNIQYF.

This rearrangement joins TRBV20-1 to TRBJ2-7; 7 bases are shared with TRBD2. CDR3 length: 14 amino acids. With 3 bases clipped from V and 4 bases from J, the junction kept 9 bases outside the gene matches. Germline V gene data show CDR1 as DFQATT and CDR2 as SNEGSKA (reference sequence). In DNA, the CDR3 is TGCAGTGCTAGGGGAGGGGTGCTCTTGTACGAGCAGTACTTC. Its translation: CSARGGVLLYEQYF.

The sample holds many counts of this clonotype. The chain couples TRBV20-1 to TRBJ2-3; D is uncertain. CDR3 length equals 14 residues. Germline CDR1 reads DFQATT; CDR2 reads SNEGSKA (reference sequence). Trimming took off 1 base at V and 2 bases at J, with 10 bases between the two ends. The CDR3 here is CSARGRLDTDTQYF. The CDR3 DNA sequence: TGCAGTGCTAGAGGGCGCCTAGACACAGATACGCAGTATTTT.

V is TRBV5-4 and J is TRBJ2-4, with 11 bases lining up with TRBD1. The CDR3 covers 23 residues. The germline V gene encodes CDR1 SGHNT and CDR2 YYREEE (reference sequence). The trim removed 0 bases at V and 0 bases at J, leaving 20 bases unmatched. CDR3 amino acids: CASSLGKLLQPRTGGLAKNIQYF. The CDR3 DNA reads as TGTGCCAGCAGCTTGGGAAAGCTCCTCCAACCTCGGACAGGGGGCTTAGCCAAAAACATTCAGTACTTC.